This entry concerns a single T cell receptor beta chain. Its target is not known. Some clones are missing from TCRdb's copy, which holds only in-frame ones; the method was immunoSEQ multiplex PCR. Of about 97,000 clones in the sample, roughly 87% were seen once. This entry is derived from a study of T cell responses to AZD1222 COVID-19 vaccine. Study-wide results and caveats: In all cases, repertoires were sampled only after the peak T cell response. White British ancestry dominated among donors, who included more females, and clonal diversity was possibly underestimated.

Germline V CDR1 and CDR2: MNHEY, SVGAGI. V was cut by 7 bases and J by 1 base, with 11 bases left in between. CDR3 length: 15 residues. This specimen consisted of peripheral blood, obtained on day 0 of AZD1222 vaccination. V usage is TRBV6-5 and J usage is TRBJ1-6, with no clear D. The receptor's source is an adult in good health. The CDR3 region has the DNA TGTGCCAGCATGCCTGCCGATTCCTATAATTCACCCCTCCACTTT. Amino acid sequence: CASMPADSYNSPLHF.